This T cell receptor (beta chain) derives from a study of radiation and T cells in renal cell carcinoma. Time point defined: blood 4 weeks post-SBRT, at nephrectomy. Treatment described: 15 Gy SBRT to primary tumor, nephrectomy 4 weeks later. Study-wide points: In blood, top tumor clones expanded by 2 weeks, shrinking by 4. No pretreatment tumor biopsies were available for baseline clonotypes.

Profiling relied on immunoSEQ multiplex PCR, and the TCRdb table lists in-frame clones only, not all of them. The sample has approximately 92,000 clones, around four fifths seen once; the top ten hold more than 9%. The junction had 7 bases not matched to a gene; V was cut back by 5 bases and J by 7 bases. The CDR3 sequence is 13 residues long. The V gene's germline CDR1 is SGHTA and CDR2 FQGNSA. There are a few counts of this clone. Antigen specificity is unknown. This chain joins TRBV7-2 and TRBJ2-7; 8 bases are shared with TRBD2. The material was blood, obtained from a patient whose treatment included radiotherapy and nephrectomy. This clonotype originated in a man aged 45-60 years with renal cell carcinoma. In DNA form, the CDR3 reads TGTGCCAGCAGCCTGACGGGGGGGAGGGAGCAGTACTTC. Translation gives CASSLTGGREQYF. The full variable domain, completed using reference TRBV7-2 and TRBJ2-7, is GAGVSQSPSNKVTEKGKDVELRCDPISGHTALYWYRQSLGQGLEFLIYFQGNSAPDKSGLPSDRFSAERTGGSVSTLTIQRTQQEDSAVYLCASSLTGGREQYFGPGTRLTVT.